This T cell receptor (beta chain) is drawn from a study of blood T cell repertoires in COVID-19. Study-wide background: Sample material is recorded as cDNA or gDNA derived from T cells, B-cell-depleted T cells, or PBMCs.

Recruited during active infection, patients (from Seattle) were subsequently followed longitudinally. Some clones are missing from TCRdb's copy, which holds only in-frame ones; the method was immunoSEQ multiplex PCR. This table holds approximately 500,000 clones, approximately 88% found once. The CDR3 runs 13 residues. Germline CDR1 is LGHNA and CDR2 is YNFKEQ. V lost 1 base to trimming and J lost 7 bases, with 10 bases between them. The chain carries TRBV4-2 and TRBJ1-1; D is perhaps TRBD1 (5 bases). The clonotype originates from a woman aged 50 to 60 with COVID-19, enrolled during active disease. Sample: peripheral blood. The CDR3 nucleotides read TGTGCCAGCAGCCAAGGTCTAGGGGATGAAGCTTTCTTT. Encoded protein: CASSQGLGDEAFF.